Below, 17 T cell receptor beta chains from the same sample are listed, as sequenced in a study of T-cell reconstitution after alpha-beta-depleted transplantation in children. TCRbeta library preparation incorporated unique molecular identifiers. TCRdb reprocessed the PCR reads with MiXCR, giving one entry per CDR3 protein. The sample lists 500,000 to 600,000 distinct CDR3 sequences; around 17% were seen once. The material was PBMCs from the stem cell graft donor, obtained from the stem cell graft. The receptors here all came from a human donor who donated a stem cell graft to a child with acute lymphoblastic leukemia.

The V call is TRBV30, the J call TRBJ2-1; TRBD2 matches at 12 bases. Losses at the gene ends were 2 bases for V and 5 bases for J; bases not matched to a gene: 13. CDR1 and CDR2 from the germline V gene are GTSNPN and SVGIG (reference sequence). The CDR3 spans 18 residues. CDR3 nucleotides: TGTGCCTGGAGTCCCCCTTGGGCTAGCGGGAGGGCCCACAATGAGCAGTTCTTC. Encoded protein: CAWSPPWASGRAHNEQFF.

This chain links TRBV5-5 with TRBJ2-2; TRBD1 or TRBD2 may be the D gene (5 bases each). CDR1 SGHKS and CDR2 YYEKEE come from the germline V gene (reference sequence). The V gene lost 5 bases and the J gene lost 2 bases, with 16 bases spanning the gap. CDR3 size: 16 residues. The CDR3: CASRPPGTPNTGELFF. CDR3 DNA: TGTGCCAGCAGACCCCCCGGGACCCCCAACACCGGGGAGCTGTTTTTT.

The table lists this clonotype with a few counts. V gene TRBV7-6 combines with J gene TRBJ2-5; TRBD1 matches at 8 bases. This CDR3 is 14 amino acids long. The J segment lost 5 bases and the V segment lost 4 bases, leaving 6 bases of the junction unmatched. From germline, CDR1 is SGHVS and CDR2 FNYEAQ. CDR3 protein: CASSWAGGLETQYF. The CDR3 region has the DNA TGTGCCAGCAGCTGGGCAGGGGGCTTGGAGACCCAGTACTTC.

This clonotype was counted at least ten times. CDR3: CASSKHDLNQPQHF. The CDR3 nucleotides read TGTGCCAGCAGCAAACACGACCTGAATCAGCCCCAGCATTTT. The V and J genes are TRBV12-3 or TRBV12-4 and TRBJ1-5; no clear D gene. Trimming shortened V by 6 bases and J by 4 bases, and 13 bases separated the two germline ends. There are 14 residues in the CDR3.

The V call is TRBV7-6, the J call TRBJ2-1; TRBD2 agrees at 10 bases. Germline lookup yields CDR1 SGHVS and CDR2 FNYEAQ. Trimming removed 5 bases from V and 2 bases from J; junction bases left unmatched: 9. The CDR3 spans 17 residues. In DNA, the CDR3 is TGTGCCAGCAGCCCGTTGTTTGGGACTAGCGCCTACAATGAGCAGTTCTTC. Encoded protein: CASSPLFGTSAYNEQFF.

CDR3 amino acids: CSARDAGGPSYEQYF. The CDR3 DNA follows: TGCAGTGCTAGAGACGCGGGAGGGCCTTCCTACGAGCAGTACTTC. The chain couples TRBV20-1 to TRBJ2-7, with 9 bases matching TRBD2. CDR3 size: 15 residues. Per the germline V gene, CDR1 is DFQATT and CDR2 is SNEGSKA (reference sequence). V was pared by 0 bases and J by 1 base, with 4 bases of the junction left unmatched.

The chain uses TRBV14 and TRBJ2-7, with 11 bases matching TRBD2. The CDR3 loop spans 15 amino acids. Germline lookup yields CDR1 SGHDN and CDR2 FVKESK. J lost 7 bases, V lost 2 bases, and 7 bases had no gene match. The DNA for the CDR3 is TGTGCCAGCAGCCAAACCGGACTAGCGGGTGGGGAGCAGTACTTC. It translates to CASSQTGLAGGEQYF.

The chain combines TRBV12-3 or TRBV12-4 with TRBJ1-2; no firm D call. V was pared by 4 bases and J by 5 bases, with 14 bases between. This CDR3 contains 14 residues. CDR3 sequence: CASSSSPAGYGYTF. For the CDR3, the DNA is TGTGCCAGCAGTTCAAGTCCGGCGGGATATGGCTACACCTTC.

The gene calls are TRBV11-2 and TRBJ1-5; D is possibly TRBD1 (5 bases). The CDR3 contains 19 residues. Deletions cut 1 base from V and 1 base from J, with 20 bases between. Germline CDR1 reads SGHAT; CDR2 reads FQNNGV. The CDR3 DNA reads as TGTGCCAGCAGCTTAGGACTGGGGGTGAGGCGGGCCAGCAATCAGCCCCAGCATTTT. Amino acids: CASSLGLGVRRASNQPQHF.

V usage is TRBV9 and J usage is TRBJ2-2; D may match TRBD1 or TRBD2 (5 bases each). V was shortened by 5 bases and J by 5 bases, with 10 bases between the two germline ends. CDR3 length equals 13 residues. Germline-derived CDR1 and CDR2 are SGDLS and YYNGEE. The CDR3 sequence is CASRTRETGELFF. The CDR3 DNA reads TGTGCCAGCAGGACCAGGGAGACCGGGGAGCTGTTTTTT.

V usage is TRBV20-1 and J usage is TRBJ1-1, with no clear D. This CDR3 is 15 amino acids long. Germline V gene data show CDR1 as DFQATT and CDR2 as SNEGSKA (reference sequence). Trimming removed 0 bases from V and 0 bases from J, with 11 bases in between. CDR3 region: CSARDSNRMNTEAFF. The CDR3 DNA follows: TGCAGTGCTAGAGATTCCAATAGGATGAACACTGAAGCTTTCTTT.

The rearrangement uses TRBV27 and TRBJ2-1; D unresolved. The CDR3 consists of 14 residues. V lost 7 bases to trimming and J lost 10 bases, with 20 bases between them. Germline-derived CDR1 and CDR2 are MNHEY and SMNVEV (reference sequence). The CDR3 here is CASTPTSPAREQFF. The CDR3 DNA reads TGTGCCAGCACCCCGACCAGCCCTGCACGGGAGCAGTTCTTC.

The rearrangement joins TRBV7-9 to TRBJ2-1; no definite D call. Germline V lookup: CDR1 SEHNR, CDR2 FQNEAQ (reference sequence). V lost 3 bases, J lost 0 bases, and 15 bases lay in between. CDR3 length equals 17 residues. The CDR3: CASSLRKGLSSYNEQFF. Here the CDR3 DNA reads TGTGCCAGCAGCTTGAGGAAAGGGCTGAGCTCCTACAATGAGCAGTTCTTC.

The chain has TRBV29-1 and TRBJ1-3; no reliable D call. The CDR3 covers 15 residues. Germline CDR1 and CDR2: SQVTM and ANQGSEA. Trimming took off 3 bases at V and 2 bases at J, with 14 bases between the two ends. This CDR3 reads CSVEWSRSAGNTIYF. CDR3 nucleotide sequence: TGCAGCGTTGAGTGGAGCCGAAGCGCTGGAAACACCATATATTTT.

V and J are TRBV12-3 or TRBV12-4 and TRBJ2-5; maybe TRBD2 (6 bases). The CDR3 runs 15 residues. The germline V and J ends were trimmed by 5 bases and 1 base, with 14 bases remaining between them. DNA of the CDR3: TGTGCCAGCAGTGGGGGATGGGACTCCCAAGAGACCCAGTACTTC. Amino acid sequence: CASSGGWDSQETQYF.

V gene TRBV12-3 or TRBV12-4 combines with J gene TRBJ2-1; unclear D gene. Trimming shortened V by 3 bases and J by 5 bases, and 14 bases separated the two germline ends. The CDR3 spans 15 residues. For the CDR3, the DNA is TGTGCCAGCAGTTTCGGCCAAGGCTGGGACAATGAGCAGTTCTTC. The encoded protein is CASSFGQGWDNEQFF.

The chain employs TRBV10-3 and TRBJ2-5, with 9 bases lining up with TRBD2. V was clipped by 6 bases and J by 9 bases; unmatched bases: 17. Germline V gene sequence: CDR1 ENHRY, CDR2 SYGVKD. CDR3 size: 16 residues. In DNA, the CDR3 is TGTGCCATCAGCGCCGCCTCAGGCGGGAGGGCTCGGGCCCAGTACTTC. Translated: CAISAASGGRARAQYF.